The 8 T cell receptor beta chains listed next were all sequenced from one sample in a study of immune evolution from preneoplasia to lung adenocarcinoma (dated by TCRdb to 2020 to 2023). Library creation used the immunoSEQ multiplex PCR assay. Imported from immuneACCESS, the table was reduced by TCRdb to in-frame sequences with V and J called. These copies leave out some clones; in studies compared against another copy, an unresolved V gene accounts for under half, and the cause of the remainder is not known. The sample records 4,900 or so clones, around 85% of which are singletons. The ten largest clones take up roughly 6.7% of the sample. Sequenced material: FFPE minimally invasive lung adenocarcinoma tissue. The cell subset or site label corresponds to: micro-invasive lung adenocarcinoma (MIA). The receptors were sampled from a person aged 50 or older with lung adenocarcinoma.

The chain couples TRBV28 to TRBJ2-3; D is perhaps TRBD1 or TRBD2 (6 bases each). Germline V lookup: CDR1 MDHEN, CDR2 SYDVKM. The CDR3 totals 15 residues. Trimming pared 5 bases from V and 2 bases from J, leaving 14 bases between. The CDR3 DNA sequence: TGTGCCAGCAGTGCCACAGGGACTTTCACAGATACGCAGTATTTT. As protein: CASSATGTFTDTQYF.

This clone was recorded once. The CDR3 DNA reads TGTGCCAGTAGTTTGGGCAGGCTCACGCAAGAGACCCAGTACTTC. This translates into CASSLGRLTQETQYF. This chain uses TRBV19 with TRBJ2-5, with no clear D. This CDR3 has 15 residues. Germline V lookup: CDR1 LNHDA, CDR2 SQIVND (reference sequence). V lost 5 bases, J lost 2 bases, and 15 bases lay in between.

This clone occurred a few times. The V gene is TRBV7-2, the J gene TRBJ2-7; TRBD2 matches at 10 bases. Germline CDR1 is SGHTA and CDR2 is FQGNSA. V lost 6 bases to trimming and J lost 2 bases; unmatched junction nucleotides: 7. CDR3 length: 15 residues. The CDR3 here is CASSDPGLATYEQYF. CDR3 nucleotide sequence: TGTGCCAGCAGTGACCCGGGACTAGCGACCTACGAGCAGTACTTC.

The chain employs TRBV11-2 and TRBJ1-1, with a weak D call TRBD1 (6 bases). Germline V CDR1 and CDR2: SGHAT, FQNNGV. V gave up 3 bases and J gave up 4 bases, with 12 bases separating them. The CDR3 is made up of 14 amino acids. The CDR3 region has the DNA TGTGCCAGCAGCTTGGGGGCGCCGGGCACTGAAGCTTTCTTT. It translates to CASSLGAPGTEAFF.

J is TRBJ2-2 and V is TRBV19; 7 positions match TRBD2. The ends lost 5 bases at V and 1 base at J; junction bases unmatched: 7. CDR1 is LNHDA and CDR2 is SQIVND in the germline V gene (reference sequence). CDR3 length: 16 residues. This CDR3 reads CASSPGGRRNTGELFF. The CDR3 DNA reads as TGTGCCAGTAGTCCCGGCGGGAGAAGGAACACCGGGGAGCTGTTTTTT.

This rearrangement joins TRBV7-2 to TRBJ2-3; 15 bases are shared with TRBD2. Germline assignment: CDR1 SGHTA and CDR2 FQGNSA. After removal of 4 bases from V and 6 bases from J, the junction contained 11 bases not matched to a gene. The CDR3 has 18 residues. This CDR3 is CASSWIPGLAGGGDTQYF. The CDR3, as DNA: TGTGCCAGCAGCTGGATTCCGGGACTAGCGGGGGGTGGTGATACGCAGTATTTT. The whole variable domain, filled in from reference TRBV7-2 and TRBJ2-3, reads GAGVSQSPSNKVTEKGKDVELRCDPISGHTALYWYRQSLGQGLEFLIYFQGNSAPDKSGLPSDRFSAERTGGSVSTLTIQRTQQEDSAVYLCASSWIPGLAGGGDTQYFGPGTRLTVL.

The chain has TRBV27 and TRBJ1-4, with a weak D call TRBD1 (5 bases). Deletions cut 6 bases from V and 8 bases from J, with 16 bases between. The CDR3 loop spans 14 amino acids. Germline CDR1 MNHEY, CDR2 SMNVEV (reference sequence). This CDR3 is CASRGGRYGEKLFF. CDR3 nucleotide sequence: TGTGCCAGCAGGGGGGGGAGGTACGGCGAAAAACTGTTTTTT.

V usage is TRBV19 and J usage is TRBJ2-1, with 9 positions matching TRBD1. Germline lookup yields CDR1 LNHDA and CDR2 SQIVND (reference sequence). With 6 bases clipped from V and 10 bases from J, the junction kept 7 bases outside the gene matches. CDR3 length: 13 residues. The CDR3: CASRGTGRDEQFF. CDR3 coding DNA: TGTGCCAGTAGGGGGACAGGGCGAGACGAGCAGTTCTTC.